Shown below are 17 T cell receptor beta chains from a single sample sequenced in a study of monozygotic twins with inflammatory bowel disease (dated by TCRdb to between 2018 and 2020). Library preparation used 5' RACE. Sequencing relied on an Illumina HiSeq 2500. After the reads were reprocessed by TCRdb, one entry was made per CDR3 protein sequence, with no DNA. The sample's table lists a count of some 330,000 distinct CDR3 sequences. The top ten clones comprise 5.6% of the sample. The sequenced sample was blood. These receptors were taken from a human donor with ulcerative colitis or Crohn's disease, or a healthy co-twin of an affected twin (not recorded which).

The chain combines TRBV10-2 with TRBJ1-1; the D gene TCRdb calls, TRBD1, cannot be checked with no DNA. Germline V gene data show CDR1 as WSHSY and CDR2 as SAAADI. The CDR3 sequence is 15 residues long. CDR3 sequence: CARPGTGREGTEAFF.

The V and J genes are TRBV6-5 and TRBJ2-3. The CDR3 sequence is 17 residues long. Germline CDR1 MNHEY, CDR2 SVGAGI. CDR3 in amino acids: CASSYVLGISSTDTQYF.

This chain connects TRBV7-2 to TRBJ2-1; TCRdb returns TRBD2, unconfirmable since there is no DNA. Germline lookup yields CDR1 SGHTA and CDR2 FQGNSA. The CDR3 is made up of 16 amino acids. CDR3 sequence: CASSLTSGGARNEQFF. The whole variable domain, filled in from reference TRBV7-2 and TRBJ2-1, reads GAGVSQSPSNKVTEKGKDVELRCDPISGHTALYWYRQSLGQGLEFLIYFQGNSAPDKSGLPSDRFSAERTGGSVSTLTIQRTQQEDSAVYLCASSLTSGGARNEQFFGPGTRLTVL.

The chain recombines TRBV12-3 or TRBV12-4 with TRBJ2-3; TCRdb selects TRBD1, and the lack of DNA leaves this call unchecked. This CDR3 is 14 amino acids long. The CDR3 sequence: CASSDRGDQDTQYF.

The chain combines TRBV7-2 with TRBJ1-6; TCRdb reports TRBD1, a call that lacks DNA to check it against. Germline V gene data show CDR1 as SGHTA and CDR2 as FQGNSA. This CDR3 region has 15 residues. The CDR3 loop reads CASSLADGKNSPLHF.

V usage is TRBV25-1 and J usage is TRBJ2-7. This CDR3 has 12 amino acids. Germline values: CDR1 MGHDK, CDR2 SYGVNS. The CDR3 reads CASSEFGYEQYF.

The chain links TRBV7-2 to TRBJ2-7; the D gene TCRdb calls, TRBD1, cannot be checked with no DNA. The CDR3 covers 15 residues. In germline, CDR1 is SGHTA, CDR2 FQGNSA. CDR3 sequence: CASSLEPGGGYEQYF.

The chain uses TRBV10-3 and TRBJ2-7; the D gene TCRdb calls, TRBD1, cannot be checked with no DNA. CDR1 is ENHRY, CDR2 SYGVKD, per germline. The CDR3 runs to 14 residues. CDR3 sequence reads: CAISERGADIEQYF.

The V and J genes are TRBV20-1 and TRBJ2-7; the TCRdb D gene call, TRBD2, has no DNA to confirm it. The CDR3 extends over 16 amino acids. Per the germline V gene, CDR1 is DFQATT and CDR2 is SNEGSKA (reference sequence). CDR3 sequence reads: CSALPGLAGVPWEQYF.

V is TRBV12-3 or TRBV12-4 and J is TRBJ2-3; TCRdb picks TRBD1, but there is no DNA to check that call. The CDR3 runs 18 residues. This CDR3 reads CASSRPGGRGLSTDTQYF.

CDR3 residues: CAISALAGTNYEQYF. This chain joins TRBV10-3 and TRBJ2-7; TCRdb reports TRBD2, a call that lacks DNA to check it against. The CDR3 has 15 amino acids. Germline CDR1 ENHRY, CDR2 SYGVKD.

The chain carries TRBV9 and TRBJ2-2; TCRdb reports TRBD2, a call that lacks DNA to check it against. Germline CDR1 is SGDLS and CDR2 is YYNGEE. This CDR3 comprises 15 residues. The CDR3 here is CASGEGLAYTGELFF.

This chain links TRBV18 with TRBJ2-7; TCRdb's D call, TRBD1, is unchecked because there is no DNA. The CDR3 covers 14 residues. In germline, CDR1 is KGHSH, CDR2 LQKENI. This chain's CDR3 is CASSPQGDSYEQYF.

This sequence joins TRBV5-6 and TRBJ1-2. The CDR3 extends over 13 amino acids. Germline CDR1 is SGHDT and CDR2 is YYEEEE. CDR3: CASSQQGPTSNTF. Looking up the rest from reference TRBV5-6 and TRBJ1-2 gives the full variable domain: DAGVTQSPTHLIKTRGQQVTLRCSPKSGHDTVSWYQQALGQGPQFIFQYYEEEERQRGNFPDRFSGHQFPNYSSELNVNALLLGDSALYLCASSQQGPTSNTFGSGTRLTVV.

The chain combines TRBV30 with TRBJ2-7. CDR3 length equals 11 residues. Germline V CDR1 and CDR2: GTSNPN, SVGIG (reference sequence). This chain's CDR3 is CAWSVVYEQYF.

J is TRBJ2-7 and V is TRBV4-3; with no DNA, the TCRdb D assignment of TRBD1 cannot be verified. The CDR3 has 15 residues. Germline lookup yields CDR1 LGHNA and CDR2 YSLEER. The CDR3: CASSQDTGRSYEQYF.

This sequence joins TRBV10-3 and TRBJ2-1; the D gene TCRdb calls, TRBD1, cannot be checked with no DNA. The CDR3 is 15 amino acids. Germline CDR1 ENHRY, CDR2 SYGVKD. CDR3: CAIRGAGTLLDEQFF.